This is a list of T cell receptor beta chains from one sample in a study of cytomegalovirus exposure and HLA in healthy donors. Assay: immunoSEQ multiplex PCR; the TCRdb copy retains only in-frame clones and omits some. The sample consists of 85,000 to 130,000 clones, more than 75% of them appearing once. Sample: PBMCs. These receptors all stem from a woman aged 50 to 60 in good health and CMV-seropositive. The CDR3 runs from the conserved cysteine through the conserved F or W. D genes are given only for firm matches. Size values are once, few and many counts, or a class for expanded clones, and some rows have none.

>few|TRBV7-9|TRBJ2-5|TRBD2
TGTGCCAGCACCCTGGGACTAGCGGCGGGGGAGACCCAGTACTTC
CASTLGLAAGETQYF
>NA|TRBV5-1|TRBJ2-7|NA
TGCGCCAGCAGCTTGTCCGGGTCCGAGCAGTACTTC
CASSLSGSEQYF
>NA|TRBV28|TRBJ2-6|NA
TGTGCCAGCAGTTTGGAGGTCTCTGGGGCCAACGTCCTGACTTTC
CASSLEVSGANVLTF
>NA|TRBV7-3|TRBJ2-1|TRBD2
TGTGCCAGCAGCTCGTCTAGCGGGGGGGCAGAGCAGTTCTTC
CASSSSSGGAEQFF
>NA|TRBV6-1|TRBJ2-7|NA
TGTGCCAGCAGTGAAGACCTGCACAGGATCTACGAGCAGTACTTC
CASSEDLHRIYEQYF
>once|TRBV18|TRBJ1-1|NA
TGTGCCAGCTCACCAGAGGCGGCGAACACTGAAGCTTTCTTT
CASSPEAANTEAFF
>NA|TRBV2|TRBJ1-1|NA
TGTGCCAGCGGAGGGGTGGGCACTGAAGCTTTCTTT
CASGGVGTEAFF
>NA|TRBV7-3|TRBJ1-1|NA
TGTGCCAGCAGCTTGGACCGAGACAGGTCTACTGAAGCTTTCTTT
CASSLDRDRSTEAFF
>NA|TRBV30|TRBJ1-5|TRBD1
TGTGCCTGGAGTTCCCTCGACAGGGGGCGAGGCAATCAGCCCCAGCATTTT
CAWSSLDRGRGNQPQHF
>NA|TRBV18|TRBJ2-2|TRBD1
TGTGCCAGCCGGTTCCGGGACAGGGGGAAAACCGGGGAGCTGTTTTTT
CASRFRDRGKTGELFF
>once|TRBV5-6|TRBJ2-5|NA
TGTGCCAGCACCTCTGGGGGGAAAGAGACCCAGTACTTC
CASTSGGKETQYF
>NA|TRBV5-1|TRBJ2-7|NA
TGCGCCAGCAGCTTGGATTGGGGCCCCGGCTACGAGCAGTACTTC
CASSLDWGPGYEQYF
>few|TRBV15|TRBJ2-1|TRBD2
TGTGCCACCAGCTGGGGAGCGGGAGGGTCCTACAATGAGCAGTTCTTC
CATSWGAGGSYNEQFF
>NA|TRBV25-1|TRBJ1-6|TRBD1
TGTGCCAGCAGTTCTGACAGGGGCGCACCCCTCCACTTT
CASSSDRGAPLHF
>few|TRBV5-4|TRBJ1-3|NA
TGTGCCAGCAGCGTCCGGGAGTCTGGAAACACCATATATTTT
CASSVRESGNTIYF
>NA|TRBV4-1|TRBJ1-2|NA
TGCGCCAGCAGCCATGTGGACAGAAGCCTTTATGGCTACACCTTC
CASSHVDRSLYGYTF
>NA|TRBV7-3|TRBJ2-3|TRBD2
TGTGCCAGCAGCTTGAGCGGGGGGGCCCGAGATACGCAGTATTTT
CASSLSGGARDTQYF
>NA|TRBV6-5|TRBJ1-2|NA
TGTGCCAGCAGTTACCGGGATGGCTACACCTTC
CASSYRDGYTF
>once|TRBV6-1|TRBJ2-1|NA
TGTGCCAGCAGTCCAGACCCTTCGGGCGGGGTACTATTCTTC
CASSPDPSGGVLFF
>NA|TRBV13|TRBJ2-7|TRBD2
TGTGCCAGCAGCCGCGACTGGGGGGGAAAAGGCTACGAGCAGTACTTC
CASSRDWGGKGYEQYF
>NA|TRBV2|TRBJ2-5|TRBD2
TGTGCCAGCAGTGAGCGGCGGGGGGGCGTAGAGACCCAGTACTTC
CASSERRGGVETQYF
>NA|TRBV21-1|TRBJ1-2|NA
TGTGCCAGCAGCAAAGCCCGGGACAGGGGTTTTTTAGCTGGCTACACCTTC
CASSKARDRGFLAGYTF
>NA|TRBV25-1|TRBJ1-2|NA
TGTGCCAGCACCGGCATGGGGGCGGGGGATGGCTACACCTTC
CASTGMGAGDGYTF
>NA|TRBV5-1|TRBJ2-5|TRBD2
TGCGCCAGCAGCCCTGGGACTAGCGGGGCCCAAGAGACCCAGTACTTC
CASSPGTSGAQETQYF
>NA|TRBV9|TRBJ1-5|NA
TGTGCCAGCAGCGCAGGTGGGGGGAGCAATCAGCCCCAGCATTTT
CASSAGGGSNQPQHF